The rows below give T cell receptor beta chains drawn from one sample of a study of blood T cell repertoires in COVID-19. Here immunoSEQ multiplex PCR was the method, and the copy in TCRdb shows in-frame clones only, minus some. In the table there are about 110,000 clones, around 83% of which are singletons. Sequencing was done on a sample of peripheral blood. Receptor source: a man between 65 and 79 years old with acute or convalescent COVID-19. The CDR3 runs from the conserved cysteine through the conserved F or W. A D gene is named only where the DNA matches it firmly. The size entry is marked missing in some rows and otherwise reads once, few, many or a size class.

>.|TRBV7-6|TRBJ2-1|TRBD2
TGTGCCAGCAGCCGGGGGGGGCCCCCCTACAATGAGCAGTTCTTC
CASSRGGPPYNEQFF
>.|TRBV15|TRBJ1-5|.
TGTGCCACCAGCAGAGATTTAGGGGCAAGGGAGCCCCAGCATTTT
CATSRDLGAREPQHF
>.|TRBV20-1|TRBJ2-5|.
TGCAGTGCTAACAGCCAAGAGACCCAGTACTTC
CSANSQETQYF
>.|TRBV24-1|TRBJ2-1|.
TGTGCCACCAGTGATCCCCGACCGGACAAGAACAATGAGCAGTTCTTC
CATSDPRPDKNNEQFF
>.|TRBV27|TRBJ2-7|TRBD2
TGTGCCAGCAGTTACCCTATAGCGGGGGGATTCTACGAGCAGTACTTC
CASSYPIAGGFYEQYF
>.|TRBV19|TRBJ2-1|.
TGTGCCAGTAGTGATATTGGCGGGGTATACTATGAGCAGTTCTTC
CASSDIGGVYYEQFF
>.|TRBV9|TRBJ2-1|TRBD1
TGTGCCAGCAGTCCTTGGGACAGGGAGGATGAGCAGTTCTTC
CASSPWDREDEQFF
>once|TRBV19|TRBJ1-1|.
TGTGCCAGTAGTCAGATCATGAACACTGAAGCTTTCTTT
CASSQIMNTEAFF
>.|TRBV7-3|TRBJ2-5|.
TGTGCCAGCAGCTTAATTCCTAGCTCCCAAGAGACCCAGTACTTC
CASSLIPSSQETQYF
>.|TRBV9|TRBJ1-2|.
TGTGCCAGCAGCGTAGAGGCGGCTAACTATGGCTACACCTTC
CASSVEAANYGYTF
>.|TRBV19|TRBJ1-6|.
TGTGCCAGTACCGTAGACAGTAGGCTTAATTCACCCCTCCACTTT
CASTVDSRLNSPLHF
>.|TRBV14|TRBJ1-6|TRBD1
TGTGCCAGCAGCCAAGGCGGACAGGGAAATTCACCCCTCCACTTT
CASSQGGQGNSPLHF
>.|TRBV7-2|TRBJ1-5|.
TGTGCCAGCACAAAACAGAGTAATAGCAATCAGCCCCAGCATTTT
CASTKQSNSNQPQHF
>.|TRBV5-8|TRBJ1-1|TRBD1
TGTGCCAGCAGCCCCCGGAGAGGGACAGGGGGCAGTGAAGCTTTCTTT
CASSPRRGTGGSEAFF
>.|TRBV15|TRBJ1-5|.
TGTGCCACCAGCAGAGATTCTAGCGGGCAGTACAATCAGCCCCAGCATTTT
CATSRDSSGQYNQPQHF
>.|TRBV19|TRBJ2-7|.
TGTGCCAGTAGCCCCCAGGGCTCCTACGAGCAGTACTTC
CASSPQGSYEQYF
>few|TRBV3-1/TRBV3-2|TRBJ1-5|TRBD1
TGTGCCAGCAGCCAAGATAGGGGACAGTATCAGCCCCAGCATTTT
CASSQDRGQYQPQHF
>.|TRBV6-1|TRBJ2-7|.
TGTGCCAGCAGTGAATCGGGGGTTTCTTCCTACGAGCAGTACTTC
CASSESGVSSYEQYF
>once|TRBV2|TRBJ2-1|TRBD1
TGTGCCAGCACCCAGCAGGGGGCTGGGGACAATGAGCAGTTCTTC
CASTQQGAGDNEQFF
>few|TRBV27|TRBJ2-7|TRBD2
TGTGCCAGCAGTTCCCCCGGACTAGCGGCATACGAGCAGTACTTC
CASSSPGLAAYEQYF
>.|TRBV2|TRBJ1-2|.
TGTGCCAGCAGTGGACAGATCTATGGCTACACCTTC
CASSGQIYGYTF
>.|TRBV19|TRBJ2-1|TRBD2
TGTGCCAGTAGTATAGATGGTAGCGGGGGGGCTAATGAGCAGTTCTTC
CASSIDGSGGANEQFF
>few|TRBV27|TRBJ1-6|TRBD1
TGTGCCAGCAGTTTATTCCGACAGGGGTCGACACCCCTCCACTTT
CASSLFRQGSTPLHF
>.|TRBV3-1/TRBV3-2|TRBJ1-2|.
TGTGCCAGCAGCCAAGATTCCGGGGATCATGGCTACACCTTC
CASSQDSGDHGYTF
>.|TRBV5-4|TRBJ1-2|.
TGTGCCAGCAGCTTACAGGAAGAATTATGGGGCTACACCTTC
CASSLQEELWGYTF
>few|TRBV7-6|TRBJ1-3|TRBD1
TGTGCCAGCAGCTTAGGAACAGGGGGAGCTGGAAACACCATATATTTT
CASSLGTGGAGNTIYF
>.|TRBV6-5|TRBJ2-7|.
TGTGCCAGCAGTTACTCCTGGGGACTGGGCTACGAGCAGTACTTC
CASSYSWGLGYEQYF
>.|TRBV19|TRBJ1-2|TRBD1
TGTGCCAGTAGTGACAGGGTGGTAGGCTACACCTTC
CASSDRVVGYTF
>.|TRBV5-6|TRBJ1-5|TRBD1
TGTGCCAGCAGCTTCATGGACAGGGGCCTCAATCAGCCCCAGCATTTT
CASSFMDRGLNQPQHF
>.|TRBV29-1|TRBJ2-3|TRBD1
TGCAGCGTTGACGGACAGGTCGCAGATACGCAGTATTTT
CSVDGQVADTQYF
>once|TRBV28|TRBJ2-5|.
TGTGCCAGCAAAGAGAGGCGGCCTCAAGAGACCCAGTACTTC
CASKERRPQETQYF
>.|TRBV7-8|TRBJ1-4|.
TGTGCCAGCACCCTCCGCGGCCGCGGTGAAAAACTGTTTTTT
CASTLRGRGEKLFF
>.|TRBV9|TRBJ1-1|TRBD1
TGTGCCAGCAGCGCCTGGGACAGGGGAGGAAACACTGAAGCTTTCTTT
CASSAWDRGGNTEAFF
>.|TRBV6-5|TRBJ1-5|.
TGTGCCAGCAGCCCGTTAGACAATCAGCCCCAGCATTTT
CASSPLDNQPQHF
>.|TRBV12-5|TRBJ1-2|TRBD1
TGTGCTAGTGGTTCCCAAGGGGCAGGGGGCCTCTATGGCTACACCTTC
CASGSQGAGGLYGYTF
>.|TRBV18|TRBJ1-6|.
TGTGCCAGCTCACCCAGTCCAGGGAATAATTCACCCCTCCACTTT
CASSPSPGNNSPLHF
>.|TRBV3-1/TRBV3-2|TRBJ2-3|TRBD2
TGTGCCAGCAGCGCCCGGACTAGCGGAGAATTTGATACGCAGTATTTT
CASSARTSGEFDTQYF
>once|TRBV4-1|TRBJ1-4|.
TGCGCCAGCAGCCAAGGGTGGGGACTAGACCATGAAAAACTGTTTTTT
CASSQGWGLDHEKLFF
>.|TRBV3-1/TRBV3-2|TRBJ2-3|TRBD2
TGTGCCAGCTCCCCACGGGGGGGGACCACAGATACGCAGTATTTT
CASSPRGGTTDTQYF
>many|TRBV3-1/TRBV3-2|TRBJ1-6|TRBD1
TGTGCCAGCAGCCTGGACAGGGATTCTTCACCCCTCCACTTT
CASSLDRDSSPLHF
>.|TRBV11-2|TRBJ2-2|TRBD1
TGTGCCAGCAGCCGAGGGACAGCGAACACCGGGGAGCTGTTTTTT
CASSRGTANTGELFF
>.|TRBV18|TRBJ1-6|.
TGTGCCAGCTCACCGAGGGGACAAAATTCACCCCTCCACTTT
CASSPRGQNSPLHF
>.|TRBV19|TRBJ1-1|TRBD1
TGTGCCAGTAGTGGACAGGGCTACTTGAACACTGAAGCTTTCTTT
CASSGQGYLNTEAFF
>.|TRBV25-1|TRBJ2-2|.
TGTGCCTCGGGTGGGGAGCTGTTTTTT
CASGGELFF
>.|TRBV4-2|TRBJ1-2|.
TGTGCCAGCAGCCAAGCAGGAAGGGGTGATGGCTACACCTTC
CASSQAGRGDGYTF
>.|TRBV5-1|TRBJ2-5|.
TGCGCCAGCAGCTTGGAGGCAGGGCGGGGAGAGACCCAGTACTTC
CASSLEAGRGETQYF
>.|TRBV19|TRBJ1-5|TRBD1
TGTGCCAGTAAGCAGCACCGACAGGGAGTCGGCAATCAGCCCCAGCATTTT
CASKQHRQGVGNQPQHF
>few|TRBV2|TRBJ1-1|.
TGTGCCAGAGACAAAACTGAAGCTTTCTTT
CARDKTEAFF
>few|TRBV13|TRBJ2-1|TRBD1
TGTGCCAGCAGTTCTAGAATCAGGGGGCGATATGAGCAGTTCTTC
CASSSRIRGRYEQFF
>.|TRBV2|TRBJ1-2|.
TGTGCCAGCAGTGACATGAACTATGGCTACACCTTC
CASSDMNYGYTF
>.|TRBV3-1/TRBV3-2|TRBJ2-2|TRBD1
TGTGCCAGCAGCCAAGCTCGGGGACAGCCGAACACCGGGGAGCTGTTTTTT
CASSQARGQPNTGELFF
>once|TRBV14|TRBJ2-7|TRBD1
TGTGCCAGCAGCCAACCGGGACAGGGGATCTACGAGCAGTACTTC
CASSQPGQGIYEQYF
>.|TRBV5-6|TRBJ1-2|TRBD1
TGTGCCAGCAGCTCCAGGGGGCTTAACTATGGCTACACCTTC
CASSSRGLNYGYTF
>.|TRBV4-1|TRBJ1-1|.
TGCGCCAGCAGCCAAGATGAGGACAGCAGTTCGGACACTGAAGCTTTCTTT
CASSQDEDSSSDTEAFF